This note documents a single T cell receptor beta chain sequence. Indicated treatment: around 19 received Ad26.COV2.S at low or high dose, single or two shots; roughly 5 received placebo; per-sample allocation not given. The study sampled participants on day 63 after the first vaccine or placebo injection. This sample stems from a study of Ad26.COV2.S vaccination and SARS-CoV-2 variants. TCRdb's table, derived via immunoSEQ multiplex PCR, lists solely in-frame clones and lacks some. The sample contains about 380,000 clones, about four fifths of which appear only once. This TCR was sampled from a person between 18 and 65 years old who received the Ad26.COV2.S COVID-19 vaccine or a placebo. The sample in question was peripheral blood, obtained in a trial of Ad26.COV2.S vaccine versus placebo.

The CDR3 DNA reads as TGTGCCAGCAGCCACTTGTGGGAGAGGGACGAGCAGTACTTC. This translates into CASSHLWERDEQYF. The gene calls are TRBV3-1 (or the pseudogene TRBV3-2) and TRBJ2-7, with D maybe TRBD2 (5 bases). The CDR3 is 14 residues long. Trimming shortened V by 3 bases and J by 5 bases, and 14 bases separated the two germline ends. Germline CDR1 is LGHDT and CDR2 is YNNKEL (reference sequence).